The 4 T cell receptor beta chains below come from one sample, sequenced in a study of tissue T cells after allogeneic stem cell transplantation. Profiled with immunoSEQ multiplex PCR; TCRdb holds only in-frame clones, not every one. The top ten hold around 0.5% of the sample, which has over 45,000 clones, around 66% seen once. Sequencing was carried out using sorted cells pooled from one or two spleens. These receptors were collected from a pool of C57BL/6 mice in good health.

Note on this clone: Mouse germline and gene names are used. With the read ending 1 residue before the CDR3 end, the germline J gene is used to fill in that end. This chain connects TRBV13-1 to TRBJ2-1; D unresolved. Germline-derived CDR1 and CDR2 are NSHNY and SYGAGN. The CDR3 is made up of 15 amino acids. V was pared by 0 bases and J by 2 bases, with 9 bases between. The CDR3 DNA, read in part, is TGTGCCAGCAGTGATGCACAGTGGGACTATGCTGAGCAGTTC. It specifies CASSDAQWDYAEQF. The complete CDR3 reads CASSDAQWDYAEQFF.

In regard to this clone: All gene names here are mouse names. The DNA ends 1 residue before the CDR3 does, and the rest of the CDR3 is filled in from the germline J gene. The chain employs TRBV15 and TRBJ2-1, with TRBD2 identical over 9 bases. The CDR3 runs 16 residues. The V and J ends lost 0 bases and 2 bases, in that order; junction bases with no gene match: 2. The germline V gene has CDR1 SGHND and CDR2 FRSKSL. The covered CDR3 bases are TGTGCCAGCAGTTTAGCCCGACTGGGGGACTATGCTGAGCAGTTC. Translation gives CASSLARLGDYAEQF. The whole CDR3 protein reads CASSLARLGDYAEQFF.

Concerning this clone itself: Here the gene names and germline are mouse. The CDR3 end falls 1 residue outside the read, so it is completed with the germline J gene. This chain connects TRBV4 to TRBJ2-1; the match to TRBD2 covers 9 bases. This CDR3 spans 15 amino acids. In germline, CDR1 is LGHDT, CDR2 YNNKQL (reference sequence). The ends lost 3 bases at V and 1 base at J; junction bases unmatched: 1. The CDR3 sequence is CASSYDWGNYAEQFF. The CDR3 DNA, read in part, is TGTGCCAGCAGCTATGACTGGGGGAACTATGCTGAGCAGTTC.

Of note for this clone: Germline and genes: mouse. Read sequence stops 1 residue before the CDR3 end, and the germline J gene provides the missing end. This sequence joins TRBV5 and TRBJ1-4; perhaps TRBD1 as D (5 bases). Germline V gene data show CDR1 as LGHNA and CDR2 as YNLKQL (reference sequence). Trimming took off 3 bases at V and 1 base at J, with 6 bases between the two ends. The length of the CDR3 is 14 residues. The CDR3 is CASSQGPSNERLFF. The part of the CDR3 DNA that was read is TGTGCCAGCAGCCAGGGACCTTCCAACGAAAGATTATTT.